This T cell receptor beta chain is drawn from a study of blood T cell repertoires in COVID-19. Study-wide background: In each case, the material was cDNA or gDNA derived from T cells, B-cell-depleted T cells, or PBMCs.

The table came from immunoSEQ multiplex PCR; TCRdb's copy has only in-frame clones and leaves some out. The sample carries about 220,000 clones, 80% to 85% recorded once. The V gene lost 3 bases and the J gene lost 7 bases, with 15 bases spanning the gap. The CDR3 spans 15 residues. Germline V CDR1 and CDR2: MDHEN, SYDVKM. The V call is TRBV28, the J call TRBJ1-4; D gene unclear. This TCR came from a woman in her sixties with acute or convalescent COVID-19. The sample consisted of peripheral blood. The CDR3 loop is CASSFYRRLSEKLFF. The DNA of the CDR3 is TGTGCCAGCAGTTTTTACCGCAGACTTAGTGAAAAACTGTTTTTT.